The present TCR beta chain was sequenced within a study of shared clonotypes between healthy human individuals. General study results and limits: Memory subsets generally showed smaller estimated richness than naive subsets did.

This CDR3 is 17 amino acids long. Unmatched junction bases numbered 16, after V lost 4 bases and J lost 6 bases. Germline V gene lookup returns CDR1 SGHDT and CDR2 YYEEEE. With respect to this clone: Its antigen is currently unknown.

The naive CD8 population came from CD45RO-negative cells selected for CCR7, without terminally differentiated effector memory CD45RA+ cells. Measured with immunoSEQ multiplex PCR; TCRdb has only the in-frame clones, and not every one. Of millions of clones in the sample, about 95% were seen once. The rearrangement uses TRBV5-6 and TRBJ2-1, with TRBD1 identical over 7 bases. The sequenced sample consisted of naive CD8+ T cells sorted from blood. The receptor's source is a man younger than 35 in good health. CDR3 sequence: CASSLSVGTAKGNEQFF. CDR3 DNA sequence: TGTGCCAGCAGCCTATCTGTAGGGACAGCCAAGGGCAATGAGCAGTTCTTC.